Detailed here is one TCR beta chain. V was clipped by 6 bases and J by 4 bases, with 11 bases between them. The CDR3 spans 13 residues. Germline CDR1 is KGHSH and CDR2 is LQKENI. These data are taken from a study of T cells in Graves' hyperthyroidism and ophthalmopathy. RNA transcripts gave rise to amplified TCR beta CDR3 regions. Primed by the HTBI set, a first-round RT-PCR was run on the TCR CDR3. TCRdb re-called the multiplex PCR reads with MiXCR, one entry per CDR3 protein. Here the sample spans under 750,000 distinct CDR3 sequences, 18% being singletons. Patients showing uncontrolled infection, other autoimmune disease, pregnancy or lactation were ineligible. In making diagnoses, clinical symptoms, serum thyroxine and TRAb, thyroid ultrasound and orbital computed tomography were all used. The sample, blood from the first hyperthyroidism diagnosis, precedes any ophthalmopathy symptoms.

The sequence came from a woman in her forties or fifties with Graves' hyperthyroidism that later progressed to Graves' ophthalmopathy. The chain combines TRBV18 with TRBJ2-3; D is ambiguous. The sample was blood. CDR3 amino acids: CASSAVRADTQYF. Written as DNA, the CDR3 is TGTGCCAGCTCCGCAGTTCGGGCAGATACGCAGTATTTT.